This passage covers 16 T cell receptor beta chains from one sample sequenced in a study of tumor-infiltrating lymphocytes in primary liver carcinoma. Both blood RNA, taken from unsorted whole blood, and germline DNA were extracted. With 500 ng total RNA as template and a constant-region primer, TCR beta cDNA was made. Slightly modified ARM-PCR with three nested multiplex PCR rounds yielded TCR beta libraries. The first two PCR rounds, roughly 9 cycles each, used TRBV1-TRBV30 forward primers and a C-beta reverse primer. TCRdb re-analysed the multiplex PCR reads in MiXCR, keeping a single row per CDR3 protein. Among 150,000 to 200,000 distinct CDR3 sequences, over 50% were seen once, and the ten largest hold 72%. Sequencing was performed on peripheral blood. The receptor set was obtained from a man in his forties with primary liver carcinoma and hepatitis B virus infection.

To note about this clonotype: A read error may account for a junction end that differs from germline. J is TRBJ2-2 and V is TRBV5-4, with D tentatively TRBD2 (6 bases). The CDR3 consists of 16 residues. Germline-derived CDR1 and CDR2 are SGHNT and YYREEE (reference sequence). CDR3 in DNA: TGTGCCAGCAGCTTCGGCGGGACTGCCAACATCGGGGAGCTGTTTTTT. It translates to CASSFGGTANIGELFF.

A remark on this clonotype: The germline gene is not matched at one end of the junction; a read error may be the cause. This chain links TRBV11-2 with TRBJ2-5, with 8 bases aligning to TRBD1. Looked up from germline, CDR1 is SGHAT and CDR2 is FQNNGV. CDR3 size: 15 residues. The CDR3 region is CASTPNTGGWETQYF. The CDR3, as DNA: TGTGCGAGCACCCCCAACACAGGGGGTTGGGAGACCCAGTACTTC. Full variable domain (missing parts from reference TRBV11-2 and TRBJ2-5): EAGVAQSPRYKIIEKRQSVAFWCNPISGHATLYWYQQILGQGPKLLIQFQNNGVVDDSQLPKDRFSAERLKGVDSTLKIQPAKLEDSAVYLCASTPNTGGWETQYFGPGTRLLVL.

To note about this clonotype: A read error may explain this, as a much larger clone is one base away. This chain joins TRBV4-1 and TRBJ2-5; 12 nucleotides match TRBD2. The CDR3 contains 16 residues. The germline V gene encodes CDR1 MGHRA and CDR2 YSYEKL. Written as DNA, the CDR3 is TGCGCCAGCAGCCTCTCTAGCGGGAGGGCCGGAGAGATCCAGTACTTC. It is translated as CASSLSSGRAGEIQYF.

This clonotype was detected once. Given a much more abundant clone one base away, this may be a read error. The V and J genes are TRBV6-6 and TRBJ2-7; no firm D call. From germline, CDR1 is MNHNY and CDR2 SVGAGI (reference sequence). This CDR3 region has 12 residues. Trimming removed 8 bases at V and 4 bases at J, with 12 bases between. Here the CDR3 DNA reads TGTGCCAGCGGTTCGGTACTTTACGAGCAGTACTTC. Translation: CASGSVLYEQYF.

A few counts support this clonotype. The genes are TRBV6-5 and TRBJ2-7; tentative D call: TRBD1 (5 bases). This CDR3 spans 13 amino acids. V lost 4 bases, J lost 6 bases, and 13 bases lay in between. Germline CDR1 MNHEY, CDR2 SVGAGI. CDR3: CASSSSTGLEQYF. CDR3 DNA sequence: TGTGCCAGCAGTTCATCTACAGGTCTCGAGCAGTACTTC.

In the case of this clonotype: One end of the junction fails to match germline, which may point to a read error. The V gene is TRBV4-2, the J gene TRBJ2-5, with TRBD2 matching 11 bases. Germline CDR1 is LGHNA and CDR2 is YNFKEQ. The CDR3 consists of 17 residues. This chain's CDR3 is CANSQEKLAGGQETQYF. DNA for the CDR3: TGTGCCAACAGCCAAGAAAAGCTAGCGGGGGGACAAGAGACCCAGTACTTC.

This chain connects TRBV30 to TRBJ1-2; D is unclear. V dropped 3 bases and J dropped 3 bases, with 17 bases sitting between them. Germline assignment: CDR1 GTSNPN and CDR2 SVGIG (reference sequence). This CDR3 is built from 15 residues. The CDR3 spells CAWSLAPTSDYGYTF. The CDR3 DNA reads TGTGCCTGGAGCCTAGCCCCGACAAGCGACTATGGCTACACCTTC.

A word on this clonotype: A much larger clone lies a single base off, so this may be a read error. This chain links TRBV4-1 with TRBJ1-1; D is unresolved. Germline CDR1 and CDR2: MGHRA and YSYEKL. The V gene lost 6 bases and the J gene lost 2 bases, with 13 bases spanning the gap. The CDR3 runs to 14 residues. The CDR3 sequence is CASSRKRFNTEAFF. DNA of the CDR3: TGCGCCAGCAGTCGAAAGAGGTTTAACACTGAAGCTTTCTTT.

On this clonotype itself: Mismatch with germline at one junction end may stem from a read error. The chain employs TRBV4-2 and TRBJ1-2, with D maybe TRBD1 (5 bases). There are 15 residues in the CDR3. From germline, CDR1 is LGHNA and CDR2 YNFKEQ. The chain's CDR3 is CASIQNQAPRDGYTF. For the CDR3, the DNA is TGTGCCAGCATCCAAAATCAAGCCCCCCGGGACGGCTACACCTTC.

The chain employs TRBV12-3 or TRBV12-4 and TRBJ1-1; TRBD1 agrees at 7 bases. The CDR3 is 13 residues long. V was clipped by 6 bases and J by 10 bases; unmatched bases: 11. The CDR3 DNA reads as TGTGCCAGCAGCTTCGGTGGGGGACAGACAGCTTTCTTT. Translation: CASSFGGGQTAFF.

This chain links TRBV30 with TRBJ1-4; TRBD1 matches 7 bases. V shed 2 bases and J 8 bases; nucleotides not matched to a gene: 20. In germline, CDR1 is GTSNPN, CDR2 SVGIG (reference sequence). The CDR3 totals 18 residues. The CDR3 DNA reads as TGTGCCTGGAGTTCCTTCTCCCTCTCTGGGGACAGAGGGGAAAAACTGTTTTTT. Translated: CAWSSFSLSGDRGEKLFF.

This clonotype was detected many times. V usage is TRBV6-1 and J usage is TRBJ1-5; D is ambiguous. V was cut by 5 bases and J by 9 bases, with 11 bases left in between. Germline CDR1 MNHNS, CDR2 SASEGT. CDR3 length: 12 residues. Written as DNA, the CDR3 is TGTGCCAGCAGTCGCCCCCTTTGGCCCCAGCATTTT. The encoded protein is CASSRPLWPQHF.

As to this clonotype: A read error may account for a junction end that differs from germline. The chain joins TRBV12-3 or TRBV12-4 to TRBJ2-5, with 8 bases fitting TRBD2. The CDR3 is 14 amino acids. DNA for the CDR3: TGTGCCATCAGTCGGGCGGGGGGAGAAGAGACCCAGTACTTC. It codes for CAISRAGGEETQYF.

This chain joins TRBV6-2 or TRBV6-3 and TRBJ2-7; tentative D call: TRBD2 (5 bases). The V and J ends lost 7 bases and 3 bases respectively, with 19 bases between them. The CDR3 extends over 15 amino acids. CDR1 and CDR2 from the germline V gene are MNHEY and SVGEGT. This CDR3 is CASTPGGSRNYEQYF. For the CDR3, the DNA is TGTGCCAGCACCCCCGGAGGTAGCAGAAACTACGAGCAGTACTTC.

To note about this clonotype: A much larger clone sits a single nucleotide away, making a read error possible. The chain employs TRBV29-1 and TRBJ2-7, with 7 bases that match TRBD2. The CDR3 spans 14 residues. Losses at the gene ends were 8 bases for V and 2 bases for J; bases not matched to a gene: 12. Germline V gives CDR1 SQVTM, CDR2 ANQGSEA. CDR3 amino acids: CSIAGRELTYEQYF. The CDR3 DNA reads as TGCAGCATCGCAGGGCGGGAGCTTACCTACGAGCAGTACTTC.

The gene calls are TRBV29-1 and TRBJ2-1; 12 positions agree with TRBD2. Trimming removed 1 base from V and 9 bases from J; junction bases left unmatched: 13. Germline V gene sequence: CDR1 SQVTM, CDR2 ANQGSEA. The CDR3 loop spans 17 amino acids. The CDR3 reads CSVEVAVTSGSGGEQFF. The CDR3 nucleotides read TGCAGCGTTGAAGTCGCGGTGACTAGCGGGAGCGGTGGTGAGCAGTTCTTC.